This entry concerns a single T cell receptor beta chain. The data derive from a study of cytomegalovirus exposure and HLA in healthy donors. PCR involved 60 Vbeta and 13 Jbeta primers. Clones were read by immunoSEQ multiplex PCR, and TCRdb kept only the in-frame ones, dropping some. Of around 120,000 clones detected, around four fifths appear once; the ten largest clones hold just over 1%. The V segment lost 2 bases and the J segment 6 bases; nucleotides outside the gene matches: 7. Germline CDR1 reads MNHNS; CDR2 reads SASEGT. CDR3 size: 16 residues. V and J are TRBV6-1 and TRBJ2-5, with TRBD1 matching 12 bases. Sequenced sample: PBMCs. The receptor comes from a human donor in good health. CDR3 region: CASSEPLGTGGKTQYF. The CDR3 DNA reads TGTGCCAGCAGTGAACCCTTAGGGACAGGGGGCAAGACCCAGTACTTC.